One sample yielded the 11 T cell receptor beta chains listed below, sequenced in a study of cytomegalovirus exposure and HLA in healthy donors. Vbeta (60) and Jbeta (13) primers were used in the PCR. TCRdb keeps only in-frame clones here, not all; method: immunoSEQ multiplex PCR. Of about 78,000 clones listed, roughly 63% are singletons. The sequencing input was PBMCs. Receptors originate from a man younger than 45 in good health and CMV-seropositive.

The V and J genes are TRBV10-3 and TRBJ1-6; D uncertain. The germline V gene encodes CDR1 ENHRY and CDR2 SYGVKD. Trimming took 6 bases from V and 2 from J, leaving 5 bases between them. The CDR3 loop spans 13 amino acids. This CDR3 reads CAIRAAYNSPLHF. The CDR3, as DNA: TGTGCCATCAGGGCAGCCTATAATTCACCCCTCCACTTT.

The V call is TRBV2, the J call TRBJ2-1, with a possible D match to TRBD1 (6 bases). This CDR3 spans 14 amino acids. V dropped 2 bases and J dropped 6 bases, with 11 bases sitting between them. CDR1 and CDR2 from the germline V gene are SNHLY and FYNNEI. The CDR3 DNA reads TGTGCCAGCAGTGAATCCAGGACAGTCAATGAGCAGTTCTTC. Its translation is CASSESRTVNEQFF.

This sequence joins TRBV7-2 and TRBJ2-5; D is possibly TRBD2 (5 bases). With 5 bases removed from V and 4 bases from J, the gap between germline ends came to 20 bases. The CDR3 sequence is 16 residues long. The germline CDR1 and CDR2 sequences are SGHTA and FQGNSA. CDR3 in DNA: TGTGCCAGCAGCCCTCGAGGAAGAGCGGTTAGAGAGACCCAGTACTTC. The encoded protein is CASSPRGRAVRETQYF.

V and J are TRBV7-9 and TRBJ2-7, with D possibly matching TRBD2 (5 bases). Germline loops: CDR1 SEHNR, CDR2 FQNEAQ (reference sequence). The CDR3 length is 15 residues. The ends were cut back, 5 bases at V and 4 bases at J, with 18 bases in the middle. The CDR3 DNA is TGTGCCAGCAGCGAGGGAAAGGGAAAAACTTACGAGCAGTACTTC. Its protein product is CASSEGKGKTYEQYF.

CDR3 amino acids: CASSSGGGDGYTF. CDR3 nucleotides: TGCGCCAGCAGCTCGGGGGGAGGGGATGGCTACACCTTC. The chain recombines TRBV5-1 with TRBJ1-2; a weak D match, TRBD1 (5 bases). The CDR3 runs 13 residues. Germline V gene lookup returns CDR1 SGHRS and CDR2 YFSETQ. V was trimmed by 3 bases and J by 6 bases, leaving 12 bases between them.

J is TRBJ2-7 and V is TRBV5-1; D might be TRBD2 (5 bases). The CDR3 has 13 residues. V shed 1 base and J shed 5 bases, with 10 bases lying between them. The germline V gene has CDR1 SGHRS and CDR2 YFSETQ. The CDR3 DNA sequence: TGCGCCAGCAGCTTGATCTTCGGGGACGAGCAGTACTTC. Translation gives CASSLIFGDEQYF. The full variable domain, rest sourced from reference TRBV5-1 and TRBJ2-7, is KAGVTQTPRYLIKTRGQQVTLSCSPISGHRSVSWYQQTPGQGLQFLFEYFSETQRNKGNFPGRFSGRQFSNSRSEMNVSTLELGDSALYLCASSLIFGDEQYFGPGTRLTVT.

As regards this clone: Mismatch with germline at one junction end may stem from a read error. The sample contains more than one DNA sequence encoding this CDR3. The chain links TRBV2 to TRBJ2-7, with 8 bases aligning to TRBD1. Per the germline V gene, CDR1 is SNHLY and CDR2 is FYNNEI. The CDR3 length is 15 residues. CDR3 in DNA: TGCGCCAGCAGCGATGGACAGGGACGACCCTACGAGCAGTACTTC. This sequence encodes CASSDGQGRPYEQYF.

The chain uses TRBV28 and TRBJ2-6, with TRBD1 identical over 7 bases. V lost 8 bases and J lost 0; bases outside the gene matches: 7. The CDR3 has 16 amino acids. The germline V gene has CDR1 MDHEN and CDR2 SYDVKM. The CDR3 is CASGPGQISGANVLTF. The DNA of the CDR3 is TGTGCCAGCGGCCCGGGACAGATCTCTGGGGCCAACGTCCTGACTTTC.

The chain combines TRBV7-9 with TRBJ2-7; possibly TRBD2 for D (6 bases). The length of the CDR3 is 14 residues. Germline V lookup: CDR1 SEHNR, CDR2 FQNEAQ (reference sequence). V gave up 1 base and J gave up 6 bases, with 13 bases separating them. CDR3 amino acids: CASSLGAGRREQYF. DNA of the CDR3: TGTGCCAGCAGCTTAGGTGCGGGACGGCGCGAGCAGTACTTC.

The chain recombines TRBV6-5 with TRBJ1-2; 8 bases fit TRBD1. The CDR3 spans 16 residues. V trimming: 1 base; J trimming: 6 bases; junction bases outside the gene matches: 10. From germline, CDR1 is MNHEY and CDR2 SVGAGI. CDR3 amino acids: CASSYFAGGGANGYTF. The CDR3 coding sequence is TGTGCCAGCAGTTACTTTGCAGGGGGCGGCGCGAATGGCTACACCTTC.

This clone was detected only a few times. The chain carries TRBV18 and TRBJ1-5; 12 bases match TRBD1. Losses at the gene ends were 10 bases for V and 3 bases for J; bases not matched to a gene: 7. The CDR3 sequence is 15 residues long. Germline V gives CDR1 KGHSH, CDR2 LQKENI. CDR3: CATAQGQGANQPQHF. Written as DNA, the CDR3 is TGTGCCACCGCCCAGGGACAGGGGGCCAATCAGCCCCAGCATTTT.